The 31 T cell receptor beta chains presented below share a single source sample, sequenced in a study of T-cell memory formation after mild COVID-19. MiXCR, applied by TCRdb to the 5' RACE reads, yields one record per CDR3 protein. The sample has 270,000 or so distinct CDR3 sequences, around 15% seen once; the top ten hold 20% to 25%. Sequencing was carried out using PBMCs or a T cell subset sorted from them (not recorded which). The receptors come from a man between 18 and 35 years old who had mild COVID-19 (a few samples of this study predate the infection). Cell type and time point are not known.

This chain joins TRBV6-2 or TRBV6-3 and TRBJ2-2; D is tentatively TRBD1 or TRBD2 (6 bases each). V lost 7 bases and J lost 4, with 13 bases in between. Germline loops: CDR1 MNHEY, CDR2 SVGEGT. The CDR3 is 14 amino acids. CDR3 bases: TGTGCCAGCAACGACTGGGGGGCCACCGGGGAGCTGTTTTTT. Its protein is CASNDWGATGELFF.

The rearrangement links TRBV5-1 to TRBJ2-3, with D maybe TRBD1 (5 bases). The CDR3 consists of 15 residues. Germline-derived CDR1 and CDR2 are SGHRS and YFSETQ. V lost 2 bases to trimming and J lost 0 bases, with 10 bases between them. The CDR3 sequence: CASSLQDPSTDTQYF. The CDR3 coding sequence is TGCGCCAGCAGCTTACAGGACCCTAGCACAGATACGCAGTATTTT. Using reference TRBV5-1 and TRBJ2-3 for the parts outside the CDR3, the full variable domain is KAGVTQTPRYLIKTRGQQVTLSCSPISGHRSVSWYQQTPGQGLQFLFEYFSETQRNKGNFPGRFSGRQFSNSRSEMNVSTLELGDSALYLCASSLQDPSTDTQYFGPGTRLTVL.

The chain links TRBV29-1 to TRBJ1-1, with no clear D. In germline, CDR1 is SQVTM, CDR2 ANQGSEA. V lost 7 bases and J 6 bases, leaving 12 bases between the germline ends. The CDR3 loop spans 11 amino acids. The CDR3, as DNA: TGCAGCGCCTCAGCCGGGGCTGAAGCTTTCTTT. Residues: CSASAGAEAFF.

This clonotype occurred a few times. The gene calls are TRBV12-3 or TRBV12-4 and TRBJ1-1, with D perhaps TRBD1 (5 bases). The CDR3 runs to 15 residues. Trimming left V 2 bases short and J 2 bases short, with 12 bases between. The CDR3 is CASSLLSGANTEAFF. The CDR3 DNA reads TGTGCCAGCAGTTTACTTTCCGGGGCCAACACTGAAGCTTTCTTT.

This clonotype was seen a handful of times. The chain carries TRBV6-6 and TRBJ2-7; 7 bases match TRBD2. CDR1 is MNHNY and CDR2 is SVGAGI in the germline V gene (reference sequence). V shed 6 bases and J 4 bases; nucleotides not matched to a gene: 6. CDR3 length: 13 amino acids. The CDR3 DNA reads as TGTGCCAGCAGCAACGGGGGGAAGTACGAGCAGTACTTC. The encoded protein is CASSNGGKYEQYF.

Note on this clonotype: A junction end diverges from the germline sequence, so it may reflect a read error. The chain uses TRBV9 and TRBJ2-1; tentatively, D is TRBD2 (5 bases). Germline CDR1 and CDR2: SGDLS and YYNGEE. The CDR3 sequence is 14 residues long. CDR3 sequence (DNA): TGTGCCAGCAGCCCCCAACTAGTTTACAGTGAGCAGTTCTTC. This encodes CASSPQLVYSEQFF. Full variable domain (remainder filled in from reference TRBV9 and TRBJ2-1): DSGVTQTPKHLITATGQRVTLRCSPRSGDLSVYWYQQSLDQGLQFLIQYYNGEERAKGNILERFSAQQFPDLHSELNLSSLELGDSALYFCASSPQLVYSEQFFGPGTRLTVL.

This clonotype was counted a few times. The chain joins TRBV6-5 to TRBJ1-2, with 9 nucleotides matching TRBD1. The CDR3 totals 16 residues. Germline trimming cut 6 bases from V and 2 bases from J; bases unmatched to any gene: 10. CDR1 and CDR2 (germline): MNHEY, SVGAGI. The CDR3 DNA sequence: TGTGCCAGCAGAGACTGGGGGACAGGGACAAACTATGGCTACACCTTC. This codes for CASRDWGTGTNYGYTF.

V usage is TRBV7-2 and J usage is TRBJ2-3; D unclear. Germline CDR1 reads SGHTA; CDR2 reads FQGNSA. Trimming shortened V by 10 bases and J by 1 base, and 15 bases separated the two germline ends. The CDR3 extends over 14 amino acids. CDR3 sequence reads: CATLRPGGTDTQYF. The CDR3 region has the DNA TGTGCCACCCTCAGGCCGGGTGGCACAGATACGCAGTATTTT.

In this sample, this clonotype turned up many times. The chain couples TRBV7-2 to TRBJ2-3; D call uncertain. The CDR3 is 14 residues long. Germline V gene lookup returns CDR1 SGHTA and CDR2 FQGNSA. With 2 bases removed from V and 0 bases from J, the gap between germline ends came to 6 bases. The CDR3 protein is CASSLFGSTDTQYF. CDR3 DNA: TGTGCCAGCAGCTTATTTGGAAGCACAGATACGCAGTATTTT.

The rearrangement links TRBV6-1 to TRBJ2-3, with D perhaps being TRBD1 or TRBD2 (5 bases each). Germline V lookup: CDR1 MNHNS, CDR2 SASEGT. The V end was cut by 5 bases, the J end by 2 bases, with 14 bases between. The CDR3 loop spans 15 amino acids. The CDR3 loop is CASSTGRGPTDTQYF. CDR3 nucleotides: TGTGCCAGCAGTACCGGACGGGGCCCCACAGATACGCAGTATTTT.

This clonotype was found a few times. V and J are TRBV6-6 and TRBJ1-4; 7 bases fit TRBD1. The CDR3 contains 18 residues. CDR1 and CDR2 from the germline V gene are MNHNY and SVGAGI (reference sequence). The V segment lost 0 bases and the J segment 6 bases; nucleotides outside the gene matches: 13. The CDR3 region has the DNA TGTGCCAGCAGTTACTCTCCCCTCCGACAGGGCGGGCATGAAAAACTGTTTTTT. This sequence encodes CASSYSPLRQGGHEKLFF.

The CDR3 bases are TGTGCCTGGAGTATTGCCTCCGGGCCCATGAACACTGAAGCTTTCTTT. Its protein product is CAWSIASGPMNTEAFF. The genes are TRBV30 and TRBJ1-1; D unresolved. Germline V gene sequence: CDR1 GTSNPN, CDR2 SVGIG (reference sequence). V was shortened by 2 bases and J by 0 bases, with 16 bases between the two germline ends. This CDR3 has 16 amino acids.

This clonotype was detected a few times. The chain joins TRBV12-3 or TRBV12-4 to TRBJ1-5; TRBD1 agrees at 7 bases. V trimming: 6 bases; J trimming: 6 bases; junction bases outside the gene matches: 2. The CDR3 sequence is 12 residues long. Here the CDR3 DNA reads TGTGCCAGCAGGACAGGGACTCAGCCCCAGCATTTT. Its protein product is CASRTGTQPQHF.

This clonotype has a handful of counts. This chain joins TRBV5-6 and TRBJ1-4, with a possible D match to TRBD1 (6 bases). CDR1 is SGHDT, CDR2 YYEEEE, per germline. This CDR3 comprises 16 residues. The V end lost 1 base, the J end lost 2 bases, and 12 bases lay between the germline ends. The CDR3, as DNA: TGTGCCAGCAGCTTGTCTCCGGGGGCGACTAATGAAAAACTGTTTTTT. Translation gives CASSLSPGATNEKLFF.

V gene TRBV19 combines with J gene TRBJ2-3; TRBD1 agrees at 11 bases. The germline V gene has CDR1 LNHDA and CDR2 SQIVND (reference sequence). The CDR3 is 15 amino acids. Trimming removed 3 bases from V and 6 bases from J; junction bases left unmatched: 5. The CDR3 protein is CASSIMDRGRDTQYF. The CDR3, as DNA: TGTGCCAGTAGTATTATGGACAGGGGGCGGGATACGCAGTATTTT. Full variable domain (outside the CDR3, taken from reference TRBV19 and TRBJ2-3): DGGITQSPKYLFRKEGQNVTLSCEQNLNHDAMYWYRQDPGQGLRLIYYSQIVNDFQKGDIAEGYSVSREKKESFPLTVTSAQKNPTAFYLCASSIMDRGRDTQYFGPGTRLTVL.

This clonotype was seen only a few times. The CDR3 bases are TGTGCCAGCAGTTTTAGCCCGGTGGTCTATGGCTACACCTTC. As protein: CASSFSPVVYGYTF. This sequence joins TRBV12-3 or TRBV12-4 and TRBJ1-2; D is uncertain. The V gene lost 3 bases and the J gene lost 4 bases, with 12 bases spanning the gap. This CDR3 contains 14 residues.

This clonotype was recorded many times. The gene calls are TRBV5-1 and TRBJ2-5; tentatively, D is TRBD1 or TRBD2 (5 bases each). V was pared by 1 base and J by 2 bases, with 9 bases between. The CDR3 runs to 14 residues. CDR1 is SGHRS, CDR2 YFSETQ, per germline. The CDR3 protein is CASSLYGGQETQYF. The DNA for the CDR3 is TGCGCCAGCAGCTTGTATGGGGGTCAAGAGACCCAGTACTTC. The complete variable domain, with remaining parts taken from reference TRBV5-1 and TRBJ2-5, reads KAGVTQTPRYLIKTRGQQVTLSCSPISGHRSVSWYQQTPGQGLQFLFEYFSETQRNKGNFPGRFSGRQFSNSRSEMNVSTLELGDSALYLCASSLYGGQETQYFGPGTRLLVL.

This clonotype was detected ten times or more. A junction boundary mismatches the germline segment, possibly from a read error. This chain joins TRBV27 and TRBJ1-1; D unresolved. The CDR3 consists of 13 residues. Germline values: CDR1 MNHEY, CDR2 SMNVEV (reference sequence). The CDR3 DNA follows: TGCGCCAGCAGCTTGAGGGAGAACACTGAAGCTTTCTTT. Protein: CASSLRENTEAFF.

This clonotype occurred a few times. The rearrangement joins TRBV29-1 to TRBJ1-1; 8 bases are a match to TRBD1. CDR3 length equals 12 residues. V gave up 5 bases and J gave up 3 bases; unmatched junction bases: 2. The germline gives CDR1 SQVTM, CDR2 ANQGSEA. DNA for the CDR3: TGCAGCGTTTCAGGGGGCCACACTGAAGCTTTCTTT. Residues: CSVSGGHTEAFF. The full variable domain, in which reference TRBV29-1 and TRBJ1-1 provide the parts outside the CDR3, is SAVISQKPSRDICQRGTSLTIQCQVDSQVTMMFWYRQQPGQSLTLIATANQGSEATYESGFVIDKFPISRPNLTFSTLTVSNMSPEDSSIYLCSVSGGHTEAFFGQGTRLTVV.

This sequence joins TRBV10-3 and TRBJ2-3; a weak D match, TRBD2 (5 bases). The CDR3 is 17 residues long. The germline V gene has CDR1 ENHRY and CDR2 SYGVKD. V dropped 0 bases and J dropped 7 bases, with 20 bases sitting between them. CDR3 in amino acids: CAISESKEVFIQNTQYF. The CDR3, as DNA: TGTGCCATCAGTGAGTCTAAGGAGGTATTCATACAAAATACGCAGTATTTT.

This clonotype was seen only once. The chain has TRBV6-5 and TRBJ2-2; D is uncertain. The V gene's germline CDR1 is MNHEY and CDR2 SVGAGI. The CDR3 length is 13 residues. Trimming took 8 bases from V and 1 from J, leaving 8 bases between them. CDR3 residues: CASGRQNTGELFF. In DNA, the CDR3 is TGTGCCAGCGGACGTCAGAACACCGGGGAGCTGTTTTTT.

This clonotype was picked up many times. The chain has TRBV7-2 and TRBJ2-7; TRBD2 matches 7 bases. The CDR3 length is 13 residues. Trimming removed 2 bases from V and 4 bases from J; junction bases left unmatched: 2. CDR1 and CDR2 from the germline V gene are SGHTA and FQGNSA. This CDR3 reads CASSLQRGYEQYF. The CDR3 DNA is TGTGCCAGCAGCTTACAGCGGGGTTACGAGCAGTACTTC. Using reference TRBV7-2 and TRBJ2-7 for the parts outside the CDR3, the full variable domain is GAGVSQSPSNKVTEKGKDVELRCDPISGHTALYWYRQSLGQGLEFLIYFQGNSAPDKSGLPSDRFSAERTGGSVSTLTIQRTQQEDSAVYLCASSLQRGYEQYFGPGTRLTVT.

This chain uses TRBV5-4 with TRBJ2-4; 9 bases are a match to TRBD1. V lost 2 bases and J lost 7; bases outside the gene matches: 10. The length of the CDR3 is 16 residues. The germline V gene has CDR1 SGHNT and CDR2 YYREEE (reference sequence). For the CDR3, the DNA is TGTGCCAGCAGCTTATCTCCCGGGACAGGGTTGAACATTCAGTACTTC. It codes for CASSLSPGTGLNIQYF.

The chain employs TRBV24-1 and TRBJ1-1, with D hard to call. Germline CDR1 KGHDR, CDR2 SFDVKD. This CDR3 has 12 amino acids. The V end was cut by 1 base, the J end by 11 bases, with 10 bases between. DNA of the CDR3: TGTGCCACCAGTGATTTATGGGGATCGGCTTTCTTT. Amino acid sequence: CATSDLWGSAFF.

The rearrangement uses TRBV29-1 and TRBJ2-5; 7 bases line up with TRBD2. The J call is in doubt because the DNA end fits TRBJ2-7 better. The CDR3 is 13 amino acids. The germline V gene encodes CDR1 SQVTM and CDR2 ANQGSEA. Here the CDR3 DNA reads TGCAGCGTTGACCCTGGGGGGGGGTACGAGCAGTACTTC. Protein sequence: CSVDPGGGYEQYF.

The chain has TRBV7-2 and TRBJ1-6, with TRBD1 matching 8 bases. The CDR3 is 16 residues long. The V gene end was trimmed by 2 bases and the J gene end by 8 bases; junction bases not matched to a gene: 8. The germline gives CDR1 SGHTA, CDR2 FQGNSA. CDR3 DNA: TGTGCCAGCAGCTTATTGGCCCAGGGGGCCTATTCACCCCTCCACTTT. Translation gives CASSLLAQGAYSPLHF.

This clonotype turned up a few times. V gene TRBV29-1 combines with J gene TRBJ2-6; no clear D gene. The germline V and J ends were trimmed by 3 bases and 0 bases, with 6 bases remaining between them. Germline V lookup: CDR1 SQVTM, CDR2 ANQGSEA. The CDR3 loop spans 14 amino acids. The CDR3 DNA reads as TGCAGCGTTGAGGCTCGCTCTGGGGCCAACGTCCTGACTTTC. Translated: CSVEARSGANVLTF.

This clonotype was observed a few times. The V call is TRBV12-3 or TRBV12-4, the J call TRBJ2-3, with TRBD1 identical over 8 bases. Unmatched junction bases numbered 4, after V lost 7 bases and J lost 1 base. This CDR3 comprises 14 residues. The CDR3 DNA follows: TGTGCCAGCATTGGGACAGGTGGCACAGATACGCAGTATTTT. Its translation is CASIGTGGTDTQYF.

This rearrangement joins TRBV7-9 to TRBJ2-1; 7 bases line up with TRBD1. Germline values: CDR1 SEHNR, CDR2 FQNEAQ (reference sequence). The CDR3 covers 12 residues. Trimming at V came to 5 bases and at J to 9 bases, leaving 4 bases not matched to a gene. The CDR3 loop reads CASSRGQSEQFF. In DNA form, the CDR3 reads TGTGCCAGCAGCCGGGGACAGAGTGAGCAGTTCTTC.

This clonotype was observed at least ten times. This chain uses TRBV5-1 with TRBJ1-2, with D perhaps TRBD1 (6 bases). The V and J ends lost 4 bases and 4 bases respectively, with 14 bases between them. This CDR3 is built from 14 residues. From germline, CDR1 is SGHRS and CDR2 YFSETQ. CDR3 amino acids: CASSQVGQSYGYTF. The CDR3 DNA is TGCGCCAGCAGCCAGGTTGGACAGTCCTATGGCTACACCTTC.

In this sample, this clonotype turned up a few times. The chain recombines TRBV4-3 with TRBJ2-1; the D gene is possibly TRBD1 (5 bases). The CDR3 extends over 13 amino acids. CDR1 LGHNA and CDR2 YSLEER come from the germline V gene. The germline V and J ends were trimmed by 4 bases and 9 bases, with 13 bases remaining between them. CDR3 DNA sequence: TGCGCCAGCAGCCCAGGGTTAGCCAGTGAGCAGTTCTTC. Amino acids: CASSPGLASEQFF.